This paragraph reports one TCR beta chain. This record comes from a study of blood T cell repertoires in COVID-19. As for the study in general: The cDNA or gDNA used as material had been derived from T cells, B-cell-depleted T cells, or PBMCs.

How the authors handled the data: Estimation of nucleated cell counts was performed using reference gene primer amplification. TCRdb's table, derived via immunoSEQ multiplex PCR, lists solely in-frame clones and lacks some. D and trimming come from the DNA, and the V and J calls and clone size come from that table. The data contain fewer than 85,000 clones, roughly four fifths of them seen just once; the ten biggest clones take up around 21%. The CDR3 totals 17 residues. Germline CDR1 and CDR2: SGHKS and YYEKEE (reference sequence). The ends were cut back, 2 bases at V and 4 bases at J, with 21 bases in the middle.

The TCR was taken from a woman older than 75 with active or convalescent COVID-19. The chain employs TRBV5-5 and TRBJ1-2, with D maybe TRBD1 (6 bases). The sequenced sample consisted of peripheral blood. In nucleotides, the CDR3 is TGTGCCAGCAGCTTCTCCACGGGTAGCAGGGGACCCTATGGCTACACCTTC. Translation: CASSFSTGSRGPYGYTF.